Listed here are 15 T cell receptor beta chains from one sample, sequenced in a study of cytomegalovirus exposure and HLA in healthy donors. The PCR made use of 60 Vbeta and 13 Jbeta primers. The method was immunoSEQ multiplex PCR; TCRdb's version includes in-frame clones alone and lacks a portion of them. The sample includes some 150,000 clones, roughly 82% seen only once; the top ten take about 11%. Specimen: PBMCs. These receptors all stem from a man aged 45-60 years in good health and CMV-seropositive.

This chain joins TRBV11-2 and TRBJ2-1; maybe TRBD2 (6 bases). Germline loops: CDR1 SGHAT, CDR2 FQNNGV. This CDR3 has 15 amino acids. The ends were cut back, 0 bases at V and 7 bases at J, with 13 bases in the middle. The CDR3 here is CASSLDGGPINEQFF. The CDR3 region has the DNA TGTGCCAGCAGCTTAGATGGAGGGCCCATTAATGAGCAGTTCTTC.

Points on this clone: Different DNA sequences within this sample yield the same CDR3. V usage is TRBV18 and J usage is TRBJ2-7; 10 bases are shared with TRBD1. With 3 bases clipped from V and 4 bases from J, the junction kept 3 bases outside the gene matches. CDR1 is KGHSH and CDR2 is LQKENI in the germline V gene. The CDR3 is 14 residues long. This CDR3 reads CASSPGQGKYEQYF. The CDR3 DNA is TGTGCCAGCTCACCGGGACAGGGGAAGTACGAGCAGTACTTC.

Note on this clone: One junction end does not reproduce the germline sequence, and a read error may be involved. The rearrangement uses TRBV13 and TRBJ2-6, with D perhaps matching TRBD1 (5 bases). This CDR3 is built from 16 residues. CDR1 is PRHDT, CDR2 FYEKMQ, per germline (reference sequence). CDR3 in amino acids: CASSLFASTGANGLTF. The CDR3 DNA reads as TGTGCCAGCAGCTTATTTGCGTCTACTGGGGCCAACGGCCTGACTTTC.

This clone was counted only a few times. J is TRBJ2-1 and V is TRBV5-4; D possibly corresponds to TRBD1 (5 bases). The V gene's germline CDR1 is SGHNT and CDR2 YYREEE (reference sequence). V was pared by 4 bases and J by 6 bases, with 17 bases between. The CDR3 is 15 amino acids. The CDR3 region has the DNA TGTGCCAGCAGCCAGGAAGGGGATTGGGGCAATGAGCAGTTCTTC. It codes for CASSQEGDWGNEQFF.

The sample holds a few counts of this clone. The chain has TRBV12-1 and TRBJ2-4; TRBD2, the D gene given by the table, was not confirmed from the DNA. TRBV12-1 is shown as a pseudogene. There are 15 residues in the CDR3. CDR3 DNA sequence: TGTGCCAGCAGCTTCGTACTAGCGGGGAAAAACATTCAGTACTTC. Translation gives CASSFVLAGKNIQYF.

The V gene is TRBV4-3, the J gene TRBJ2-3, with 9 bases matching TRBD2. The CDR3 is made up of 16 amino acids. The germline V gene encodes CDR1 LGHNA and CDR2 YSLEER. Trimming took 4 bases from V and 6 from J; bases not matched to a gene: 11. CDR3 DNA: TGCGCCAGCAGCCCGTTCGCGGGGGGGCCGGGGGATACGCAGTATTTT. It translates to CASSPFAGGPGDTQYF.

The rearrangement joins TRBV5-1 to TRBJ2-5; no clear D. The J call may be faulty, since TRBJ2-7 better matches the DNA end. Germline-derived CDR1 and CDR2 are SGHRS and YFSETQ. The CDR3 totals 13 residues. The CDR3 DNA reads as TGCGCCAGCAGCTTGGCCGGAAACTACGAGCAGTACTTC. The encoded protein is CASSLAGNYEQYF.

This rearrangement joins TRBV28 to TRBJ1-2; TRBD1 matches 9 bases. J gave up 8 bases and V 4 bases, and 11 bases lay outside the gene matches. CDR3 length equals 15 residues. Germline values: CDR1 MDHEN, CDR2 SYDVKM. The CDR3 coding sequence is TGTGCCAGCAGTTCGGTACGATCGACAGGGGGAGGCTACACCTTC. Amino acids: CASSSVRSTGGGYTF.

This clone was seen once. The V gene is TRBV19, the J gene TRBJ2-1, with TRBD2 matching over 14 bases. The germline V gene has CDR1 LNHDA and CDR2 SQIVND (reference sequence). The CDR3 consists of 15 residues. V trimming: 6 bases; J trimming: 6 bases; junction bases outside the gene matches: 4. The CDR3 reads CASSRLAGGFNEQFF. Here the CDR3 DNA reads TGTGCCAGTAGCCGACTAGCGGGGGGGTTCAATGAGCAGTTCTTC.

This chain links TRBV6-5 with TRBJ2-1, with D possibly being TRBD1 (7 bases). V lost 4 bases to trimming and J lost 3 bases, with 16 bases between them. The CDR3 loop spans 16 amino acids. The germline V gene has CDR1 MNHEY and CDR2 SVGAGI. The CDR3, as DNA: TGTGCCAGCAGTTCCCTGGAGGGGGCCGGCTACAATGAGCAGTTCTTC. Protein: CASSSLEGAGYNEQFF.

On this clone: Germline and junction disagree at one end, which may indicate a read error. This chain uses TRBV7-7 with TRBJ2-1; TRBD1 matches at 7 bases. The CDR3 has 13 amino acids. Per germline, CDR1 SSHAT and CDR2 FNYEAQ (reference sequence). CDR3 DNA sequence: TGTGCTAGCAGCCCCGACAGGGACCATGAGCAGTTCTTC. Its protein product is CASSPDRDHEQFF.

The V gene is TRBV7-3, the J gene TRBJ2-1; 7 nucleotides agree with TRBD1. Trimming at V came to 5 bases and at J to 0 bases, leaving 4 bases not matched to a gene. CDR1 is SGHTA and CDR2 is FQGTGA in the germline V gene. This CDR3 is 15 amino acids long. CDR3 protein: CASSLTGASYNEQFF. In DNA form, the CDR3 reads TGTGCCAGCAGCCTTACAGGGGCCTCCTACAATGAGCAGTTCTTC.

DNA of the CDR3: TGTGCCAGCAGCTTAGCCCCTCCAGAAAATGGCTACACCTTC. It encodes CASSLAPPENGYTF. The V and J genes are TRBV7-9 and TRBJ1-2; D uncertain. CDR1 and CDR2 (germline): SEHNR, FQNEAQ (reference sequence). The V end was cut by 0 bases, the J end by 6 bases, with 11 bases between. The CDR3 contains 14 residues.

This clone was observed a single time. This rearrangement joins TRBV2 to TRBJ1-5, with D possibly matching TRBD1 (5 bases). The CDR3 consists of 15 residues. Germline V CDR1 and CDR2: SNHLY, FYNNEI. With 7 bases removed from V and 6 bases from J, the gap between germline ends came to 19 bases. The CDR3 protein is CASTGDRGVGQPQHF. CDR3 nucleotide sequence: TGTGCCAGCACTGGGGACCGGGGGGTCGGTCAGCCCCAGCATTTT. Full variable domain (rest looked up from reference TRBV2 and TRBJ1-5): EPEVTQTPSHQVTQMGQEVILRCVPISNHLYFYWYRQILGQKVEFLVSFYNNEISEKSEIFDDQFSVERPDGSNFTLKIRSTKLEDSAMYFCASTGDRGVGQPQHFGDGTRLSIL.

The chain combines TRBV2 with TRBJ1-6, with 7 bases identical to TRBD1. There are 13 residues in the CDR3. The V gene's germline CDR1 is SNHLY and CDR2 FYNNEI. The trim removed 11 bases at V and 6 bases at J, leaving 7 bases unmatched. Here the CDR3 DNA reads TGTGCCTGTAACAGGGGCGGTAATTCACCCCTCCACTTT. Its protein product is CACNRGGNSPLHF.